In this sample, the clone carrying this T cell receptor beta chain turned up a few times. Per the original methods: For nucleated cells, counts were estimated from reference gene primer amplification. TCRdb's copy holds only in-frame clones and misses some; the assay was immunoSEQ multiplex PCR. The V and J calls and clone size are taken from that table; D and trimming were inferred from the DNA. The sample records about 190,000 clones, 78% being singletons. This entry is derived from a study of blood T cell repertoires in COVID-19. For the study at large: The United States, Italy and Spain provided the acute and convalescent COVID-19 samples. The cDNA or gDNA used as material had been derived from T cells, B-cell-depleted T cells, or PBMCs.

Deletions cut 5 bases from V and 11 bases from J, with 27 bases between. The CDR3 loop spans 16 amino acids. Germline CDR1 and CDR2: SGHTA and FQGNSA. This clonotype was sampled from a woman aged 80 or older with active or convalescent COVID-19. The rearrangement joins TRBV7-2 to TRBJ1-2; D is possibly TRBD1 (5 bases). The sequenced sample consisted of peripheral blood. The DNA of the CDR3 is TGTGCCAGCAGCCCTACCGGAGTTCAGGGCTCCGGGGGATACACCTTC. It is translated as CASSPTGVQGSGGYTF.